The source of this T cell receptor (beta chain) is a study of OX40 agonist ivuxolimab in advanced cancers. Study-level information: The patients received ivuxolimab by intravenous route every 2 weeks at 0.01 to 10 mg/kg. Three patients, one with hepatocellular carcinoma and two with cutaneous melanoma, achieved partial responses. Those treated in dose escalation had hepatocellular carcinoma, melanoma, renal cell cancer or head and neck cancer. Study-level findings and limits: CD8+ T cells were the subset that, on average, had more expanded clones than CD4+.

The V gene's germline CDR1 is LNHDA and CDR2 SQIVND (reference sequence). The CDR3 runs to 16 residues. The V end was cut by 5 bases, the J end by 9 bases, with 23 bases between. There are a few counts of this clone. The antigen is not known. The repertoire was sequenced with immunoSEQ multiplex PCR; TCRdb's copy has only in-frame clones and lacks some. The table shows over 50,000 clones, with about 86% occurring only once. The receptor was isolated from an adult with an advanced solid tumor such as melanoma, head and neck, liver or kidney cancer. J is TRBJ1-5 and V is TRBV19, with a weak D call TRBD1 (6 bases). Sequenced here: CD4+ or CD8+ T cells sorted from blood, sampled in a trial of the OX40 agonist ivuxolimab. This CDR3 reads CASSPDRPVRGGPQHF. CDR3 nucleotide sequence: TGTGCCAGTAGTCCCGACAGGCCAGTCAGGGGTGGGCCCCAGCATTTT. The entire variable domain, with the rest obtained from reference TRBV19 and TRBJ1-5, is as follows: DGGITQSPKYLFRKEGQNVTLSCEQNLNHDAMYWYRQDPGQGLRLIYYSQIVNDFQKGDIAEGYSVSREKKESFPLTVTSAQKNPTAFYLCASSPDRPVRGGPQHFGDGTRLSIL.